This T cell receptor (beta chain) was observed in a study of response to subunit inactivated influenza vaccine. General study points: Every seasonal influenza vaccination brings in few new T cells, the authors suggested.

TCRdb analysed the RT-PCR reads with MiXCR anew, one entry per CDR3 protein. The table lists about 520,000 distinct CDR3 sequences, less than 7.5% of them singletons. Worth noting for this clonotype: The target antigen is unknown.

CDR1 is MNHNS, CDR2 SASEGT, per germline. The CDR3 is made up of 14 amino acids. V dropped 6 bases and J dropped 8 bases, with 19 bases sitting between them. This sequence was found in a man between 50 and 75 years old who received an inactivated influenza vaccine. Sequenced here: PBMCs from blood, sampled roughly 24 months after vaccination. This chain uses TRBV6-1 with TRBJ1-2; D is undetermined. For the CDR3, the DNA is TGTGCCAGCAGACAACCGGGCCGTGAGCGAGGCTACACCTTC. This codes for CASRQPGRERGYTF.